This entry features one T cell receptor beta chain sequence. The antigen remains unidentified. Germline CDR1 MNHEY, CDR2 SVGAGI. The CDR3 has 13 amino acids. Trimming removed 8 bases from V and 1 base from J, with 11 bases in between. The PCR made use of 60 Vbeta and 13 Jbeta primers. TCRdb's copy holds only in-frame clones and misses some; the assay was immunoSEQ multiplex PCR. The sample shows fewer than 250,000 clones, around 85% of them seen only once. These data are taken from a study of cytomegalovirus exposure and HLA in healthy donors. Study results and limitations: Data from an earlier analysis indicated that most TCR beta V segments were productive either about 90% or about 30% of the time. The analysis excluded some indistinguishable V segments, including TRBV6-2 and TRBV6-3.

Those who donated were healthy bone marrow donors. The sequenced sample consisted of PBMCs. The source is a human donor in good health. The chain is built from TRBV6-5 and TRBJ1-1; D ambiguous. The CDR3, as DNA: TGTGCCAGCCAAAACATTCGGAACACTGAAGCTTTCTTT. It codes for CASQNIRNTEAFF.